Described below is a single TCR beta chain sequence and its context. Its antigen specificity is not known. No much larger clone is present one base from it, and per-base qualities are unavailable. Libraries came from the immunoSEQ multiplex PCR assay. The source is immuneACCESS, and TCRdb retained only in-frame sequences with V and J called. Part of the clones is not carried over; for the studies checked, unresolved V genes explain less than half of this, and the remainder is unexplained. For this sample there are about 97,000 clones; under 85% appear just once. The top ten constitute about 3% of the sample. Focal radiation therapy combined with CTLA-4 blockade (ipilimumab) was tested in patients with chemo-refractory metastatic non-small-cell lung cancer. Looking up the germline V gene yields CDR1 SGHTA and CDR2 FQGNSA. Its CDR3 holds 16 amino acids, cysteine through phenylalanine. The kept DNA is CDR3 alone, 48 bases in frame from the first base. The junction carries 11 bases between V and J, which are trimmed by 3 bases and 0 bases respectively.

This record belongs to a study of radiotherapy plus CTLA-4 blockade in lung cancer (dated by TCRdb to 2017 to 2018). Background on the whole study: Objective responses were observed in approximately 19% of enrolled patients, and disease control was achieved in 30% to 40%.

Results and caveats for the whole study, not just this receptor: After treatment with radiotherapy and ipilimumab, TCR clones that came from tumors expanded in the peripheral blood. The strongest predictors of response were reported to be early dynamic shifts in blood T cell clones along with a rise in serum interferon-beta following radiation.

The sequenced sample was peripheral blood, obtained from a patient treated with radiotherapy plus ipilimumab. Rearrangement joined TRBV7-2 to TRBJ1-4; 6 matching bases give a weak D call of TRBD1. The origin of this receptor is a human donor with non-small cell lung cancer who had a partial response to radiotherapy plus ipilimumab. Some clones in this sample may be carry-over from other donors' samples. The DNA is TGTGCCAGCAGCTTGGACAGCGCTACAACTAATGAAAAACTGTTTTTT. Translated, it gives CASSLDSATTNEKLFF.